These T cell receptor beta chains were read from a single sample in a study of shared clonotypes between healthy human individuals. TCRdb's table, derived via immunoSEQ multiplex PCR, lists solely in-frame clones and lacks some. The sample includes some 510,000 clones, less than 85% of them seen just once. The source material was PBMCs. These receptors were taken from a woman between 40 and 50 years old in good health. Some clones in this sample may be carry-over from other donors' samples. CDR3s include the opening cysteine and the closing phenylalanine or tryptophan. A D gene is named only where the DNA matches it firmly. For some rows the clone size is stated as once, few or many, or as a class when expanded; others skip it.

J: TRBJ2-2; D: -; length: 13; size: -; V: TRBV28; CDR3: CASSLESTGELFF; DNA: TGTGCCAGCAGTTTAGAATCCACCGGGGAGCTGTTTTTT
J: TRBJ2-7; D: -; length: 15; size: -; V: TRBV9; CDR3: CASSVSGEPAYEQYF; DNA: TGTGCCAGCAGCGTATCCGGAGAACCTGCCTACGAGCAGTACTTC
J: TRBJ2-6; D: TRBD2; length: 18; size: -; V: TRBV6-4; CDR3: CASSDGREGSSGANVLTF; DNA: TGTGCCAGCAGTGACGGGAGGGAAGGGAGCTCTGGGGCCAACGTCCTGACTTTC
J: TRBJ1-1; D: -; length: 13; size: -; V: TRBV6-5; CDR3: CASSYTPSTEAFF; DNA: TGTGCCAGCAGTTACACCCCAAGCACTGAAGCTTTCTTT
J: TRBJ2-4; D: -; length: 15; size: -; V: TRBV6-6; CDR3: CASSYGSLAKNIQYF; DNA: TGTGCCAGCAGTTACGGCAGCCTAGCCAAAAACATTCAGTACTTC
J: TRBJ2-4; D: TRBD2; length: 15; size: -; V: TRBV28; CDR3: CASSSPGGVKNIQYF; DNA: TGTGCCAGCAGCTCCCCGGGGGGTGTCAAAAACATTCAGTACTTC
J: TRBJ1-4; D: -; length: 16; size: -; V: TRBV28; CDR3: CASRPGGYTTNEKLFF; DNA: TGTGCCAGCAGACCGGGCGGATATACAACTAATGAAAAACTGTTTTTT
J: TRBJ2-3; D: TRBD2; length: 14; size: -; V: TRBV7-3; CDR3: CASSPGGGPDTQYF; DNA: TGTGCCAGCAGCCCCGGCGGGGGACCGGATACGCAGTATTTT
J: TRBJ2-1; D: -; length: 11; size: -; V: TRBV10-3; CDR3: CAISDRFEQFF; DNA: TGTGCCATCAGCGACCGCTTTGAGCAGTTCTTC
J: TRBJ1-2; D: TRBD1; length: 13; size: -; V: TRBV27; CDR3: CASRTGVNYGYTF; DNA: TGTGCCAGCAGGACAGGGGTAAACTATGGCTACACCTTC
J: TRBJ1-1; D: -; length: 14; size: -; V: TRBV6-5; CDR3: CASSYNSGNTEAFF; DNA: TGTGCCAGCAGTTATAACAGTGGGAACACTGAAGCTTTCTTT
J: TRBJ2-7; D: TRBD1; length: 15; size: -; V: TRBV7-2; CDR3: CASSLVATGDHEQYF; DNA: TGTGCCAGCAGCTTAGTAGCGACAGGGGACCACGAGCAGTACTTC
J: TRBJ2-7; D: -; length: 12; size: once; V: TRBV30; CDR3: CAWSVVRYEQYF; DNA: TGTGCCTGGAGTGTAGTGAGGTACGAGCAGTACTTC
J: TRBJ2-3; D: TRBD2; length: 16; size: -; V: TRBV9; CDR3: CASSGKLAASTDTQYF; DNA: TGTGCCAGCAGCGGAAAACTAGCGGCAAGCACAGATACGCAGTATTTT
J: TRBJ1-4; D: TRBD1; length: 11; size: -; V: TRBV2; CDR3: CASIQTGRLFF; DNA: TGTGCCAGCATTCAGACAGGGAGACTGTTTTTT
J: TRBJ2-7; D: TRBD2; length: 16; size: -; V: TRBV30; CDR3: CAWSVSFGGGNYEQYF; DNA: TGTGCCTGGAGTGTATCTTTCGGCGGGGGGAACTACGAGCAGTACTTC
J: TRBJ2-3; D: -; length: 13; size: once; V: TRBV5-1; CDR3: CASSSDLTDTQYF; DNA: TGCGCCAGCAGCTCCGACCTAACTGATACGCAGTATTTT
J: TRBJ2-7; D: -; length: 17; size: -; V: TRBV19; CDR3: CASSSRADVVTPGEQYF; DNA: TGTGCCAGTAGTTCCCGGGCCGATGTCGTAACCCCGGGGGAGCAGTACTTC
J: TRBJ2-7; D: TRBD2; length: 17; size: -; V: TRBV12-5; CDR3: CASGLELSSGSYHEQYF; DNA: TGTGCTAGTGGTTTGGAACTCTCTAGCGGGAGTTACCACGAGCAGTACTTC
J: TRBJ2-7; D: TRBD1; length: 12; size: few; V: TRBV10-3; CDR3: CAIRGTVYEQYF; DNA: TGTGCCATCAGGGGGACAGTCTACGAGCAGTACTTC
J: TRBJ1-1; D: -; length: 14; size: -; V: TRBV2; CDR3: CASSVLGENTEAFF; DNA: TGTGCCAGCAGTGTCCTAGGGGAGAACACTGAAGCTTTCTTT
J: TRBJ2-1; D: -; length: 16; size: -; V: TRBV28; CDR3: CASSLPPGPLRNEQFF; DNA: TGTGCCAGCAGTTTACCGCCGGGACCCCTAAGGAATGAGCAGTTCTTC
J: TRBJ2-7; D: -; length: 13; size: -; V: TRBV5-1; CDR3: CASSQDRYYEQYF; DNA: TGCGCCAGCAGCCAAGACAGATACTACGAGCAGTACTTC
J: TRBJ2-3; D: TRBD2; length: 16; size: -; V: TRBV11-2; CDR3: CASSWVAGDLTDTQYF; DNA: TGTGCCAGCAGCTGGGTTGCGGGAGATCTCACAGATACGCAGTATTTT
J: TRBJ1-3; D: -; length: 15; size: -; V: TRBV5-1; CDR3: CASSFSLDTGNTIYF; DNA: TGCGCCAGCAGCTTCTCATTGGACACGGGGAACACCATATATTTT